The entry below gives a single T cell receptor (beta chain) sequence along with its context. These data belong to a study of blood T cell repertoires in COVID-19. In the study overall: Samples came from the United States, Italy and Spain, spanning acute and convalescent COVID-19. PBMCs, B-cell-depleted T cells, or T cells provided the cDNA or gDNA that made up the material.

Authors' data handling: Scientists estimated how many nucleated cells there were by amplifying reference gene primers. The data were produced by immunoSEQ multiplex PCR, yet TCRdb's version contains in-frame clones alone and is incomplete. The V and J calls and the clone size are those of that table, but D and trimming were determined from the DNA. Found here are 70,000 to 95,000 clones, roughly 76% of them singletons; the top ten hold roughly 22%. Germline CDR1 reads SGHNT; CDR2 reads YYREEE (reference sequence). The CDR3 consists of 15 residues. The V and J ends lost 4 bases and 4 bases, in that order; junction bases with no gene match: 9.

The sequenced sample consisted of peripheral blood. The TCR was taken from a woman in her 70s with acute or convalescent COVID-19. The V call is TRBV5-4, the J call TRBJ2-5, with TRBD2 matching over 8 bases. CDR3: CASSGTGLGGETQYF. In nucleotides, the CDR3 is TGTGCCAGCAGCGGCACGGGACTAGGGGGAGAGACCCAGTACTTC.